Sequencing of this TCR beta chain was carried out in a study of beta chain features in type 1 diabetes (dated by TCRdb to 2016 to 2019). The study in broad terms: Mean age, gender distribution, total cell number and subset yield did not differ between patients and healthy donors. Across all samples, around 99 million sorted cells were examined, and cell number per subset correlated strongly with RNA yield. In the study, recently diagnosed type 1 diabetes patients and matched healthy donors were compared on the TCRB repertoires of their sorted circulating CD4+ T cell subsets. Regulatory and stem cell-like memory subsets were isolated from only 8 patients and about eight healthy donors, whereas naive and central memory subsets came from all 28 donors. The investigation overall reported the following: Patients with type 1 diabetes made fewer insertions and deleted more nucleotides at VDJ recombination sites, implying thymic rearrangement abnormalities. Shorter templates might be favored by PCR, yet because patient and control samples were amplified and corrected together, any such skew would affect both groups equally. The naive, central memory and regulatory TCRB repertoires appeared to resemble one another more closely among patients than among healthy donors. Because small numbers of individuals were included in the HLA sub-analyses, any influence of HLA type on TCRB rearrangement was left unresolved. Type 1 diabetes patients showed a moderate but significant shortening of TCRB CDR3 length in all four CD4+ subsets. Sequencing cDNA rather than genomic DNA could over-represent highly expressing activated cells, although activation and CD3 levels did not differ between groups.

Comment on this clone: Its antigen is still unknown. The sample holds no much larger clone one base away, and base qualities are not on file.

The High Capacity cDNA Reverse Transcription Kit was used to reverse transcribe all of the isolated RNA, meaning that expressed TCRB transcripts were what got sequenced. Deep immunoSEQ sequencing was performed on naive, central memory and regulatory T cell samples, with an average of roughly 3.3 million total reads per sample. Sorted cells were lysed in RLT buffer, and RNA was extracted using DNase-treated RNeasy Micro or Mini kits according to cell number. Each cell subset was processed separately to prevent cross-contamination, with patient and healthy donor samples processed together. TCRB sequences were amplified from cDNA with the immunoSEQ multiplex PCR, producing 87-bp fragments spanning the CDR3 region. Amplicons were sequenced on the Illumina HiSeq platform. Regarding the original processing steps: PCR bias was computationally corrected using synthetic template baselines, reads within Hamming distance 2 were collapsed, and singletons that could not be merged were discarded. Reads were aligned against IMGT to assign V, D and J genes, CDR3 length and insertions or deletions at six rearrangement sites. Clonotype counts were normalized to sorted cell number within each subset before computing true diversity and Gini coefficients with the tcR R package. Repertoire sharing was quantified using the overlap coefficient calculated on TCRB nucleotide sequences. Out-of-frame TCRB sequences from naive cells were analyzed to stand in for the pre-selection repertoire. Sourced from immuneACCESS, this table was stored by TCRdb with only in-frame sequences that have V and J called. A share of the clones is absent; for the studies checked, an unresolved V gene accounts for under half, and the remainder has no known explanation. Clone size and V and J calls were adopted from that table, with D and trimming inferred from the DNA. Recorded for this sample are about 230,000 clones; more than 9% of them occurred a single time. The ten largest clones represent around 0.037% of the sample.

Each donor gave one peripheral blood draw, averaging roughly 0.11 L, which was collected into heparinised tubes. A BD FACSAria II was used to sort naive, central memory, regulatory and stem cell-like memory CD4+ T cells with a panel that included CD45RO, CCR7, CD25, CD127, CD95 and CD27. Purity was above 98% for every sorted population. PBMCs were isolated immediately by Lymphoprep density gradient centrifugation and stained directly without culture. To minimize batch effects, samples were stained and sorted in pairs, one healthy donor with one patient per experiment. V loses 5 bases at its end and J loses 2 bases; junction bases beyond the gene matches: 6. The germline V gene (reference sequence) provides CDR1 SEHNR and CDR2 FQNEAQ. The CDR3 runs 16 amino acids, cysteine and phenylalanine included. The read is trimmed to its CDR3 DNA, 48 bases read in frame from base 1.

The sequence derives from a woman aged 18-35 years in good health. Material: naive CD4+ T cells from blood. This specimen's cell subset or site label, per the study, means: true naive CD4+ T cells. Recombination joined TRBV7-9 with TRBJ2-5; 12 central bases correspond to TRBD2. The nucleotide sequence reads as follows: TGTGCCAGCAGCACCACAGGGACTAGCGGGCAAGAGACCCAGTACTTC. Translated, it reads CASSTTGTSGQETQYF.